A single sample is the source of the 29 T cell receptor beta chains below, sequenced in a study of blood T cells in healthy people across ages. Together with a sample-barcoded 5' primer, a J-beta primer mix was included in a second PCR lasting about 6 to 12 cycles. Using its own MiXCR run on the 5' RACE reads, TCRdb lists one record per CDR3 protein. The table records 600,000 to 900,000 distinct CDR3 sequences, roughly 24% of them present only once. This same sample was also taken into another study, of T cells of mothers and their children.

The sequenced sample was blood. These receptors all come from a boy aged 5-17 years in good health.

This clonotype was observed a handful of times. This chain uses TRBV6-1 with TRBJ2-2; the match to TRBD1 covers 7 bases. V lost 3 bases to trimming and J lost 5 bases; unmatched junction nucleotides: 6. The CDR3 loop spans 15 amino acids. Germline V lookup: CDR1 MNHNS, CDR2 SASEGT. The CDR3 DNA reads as TGTGCCAGCAGTGAGCGACAGGGTAGGACCGGGGAGCTGTTTTTT. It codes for CASSERQGRTGELFF.

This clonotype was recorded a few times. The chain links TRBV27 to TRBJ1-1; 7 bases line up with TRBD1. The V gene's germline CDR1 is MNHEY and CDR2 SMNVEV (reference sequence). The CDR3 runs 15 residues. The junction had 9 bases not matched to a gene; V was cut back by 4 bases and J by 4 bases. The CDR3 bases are TGTGCCAGCAGTTCCATTCAGGGGGGTGGCACTGAAGCTTTCTTT. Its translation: CASSSIQGGGTEAFF.

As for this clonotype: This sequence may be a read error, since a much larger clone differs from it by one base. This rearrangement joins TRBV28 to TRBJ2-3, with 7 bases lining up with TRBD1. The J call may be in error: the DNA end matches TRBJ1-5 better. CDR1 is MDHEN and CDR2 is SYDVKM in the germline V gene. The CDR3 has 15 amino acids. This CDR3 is CASSLPDRRTDTQHF. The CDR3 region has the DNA TGTGCCAGCAGTTTGCCGGACAGGCGCACAGATACGCAGCATTTT.

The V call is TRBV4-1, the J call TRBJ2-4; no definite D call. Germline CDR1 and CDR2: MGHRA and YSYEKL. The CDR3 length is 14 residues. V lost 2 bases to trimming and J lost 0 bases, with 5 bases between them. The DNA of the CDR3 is TGCGCCAGCAGCCAAATTATAGCCAAAAACATTCAGTACTTC. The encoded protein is CASSQIIAKNIQYF.

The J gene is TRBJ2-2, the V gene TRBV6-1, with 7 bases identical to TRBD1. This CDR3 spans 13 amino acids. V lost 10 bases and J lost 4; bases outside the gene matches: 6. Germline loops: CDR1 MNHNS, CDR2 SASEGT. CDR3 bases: TGTGCCACTACTACAGGGGCCACCGGGGAGCTGTTTTTT. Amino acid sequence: CATTTGATGELFF.

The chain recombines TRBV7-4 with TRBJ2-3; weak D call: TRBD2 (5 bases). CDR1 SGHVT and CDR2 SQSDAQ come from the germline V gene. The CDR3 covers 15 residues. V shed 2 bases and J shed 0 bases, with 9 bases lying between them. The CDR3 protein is CASSLYGESTDTQYF. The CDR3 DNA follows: TGTGCCAGCAGCTTATACGGGGAGAGCACAGATACGCAGTATTTT.

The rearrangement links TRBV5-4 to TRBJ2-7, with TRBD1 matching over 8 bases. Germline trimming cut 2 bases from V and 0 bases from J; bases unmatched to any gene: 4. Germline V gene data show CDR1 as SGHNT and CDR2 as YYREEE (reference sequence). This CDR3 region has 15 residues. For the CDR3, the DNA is TGTGCCAGCAGCTTTGGGACAGGTTTCTCCTACGAGCAGTACTTC. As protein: CASSFGTGFSYEQYF.

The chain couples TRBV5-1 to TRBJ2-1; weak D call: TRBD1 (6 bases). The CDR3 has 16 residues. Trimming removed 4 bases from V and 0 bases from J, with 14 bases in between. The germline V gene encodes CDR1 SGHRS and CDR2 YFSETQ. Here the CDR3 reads CASSVDQGSSYNEQFF. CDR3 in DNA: TGCGCCAGCAGCGTCGACCAGGGGAGCTCCTACAATGAGCAGTTCTTC.

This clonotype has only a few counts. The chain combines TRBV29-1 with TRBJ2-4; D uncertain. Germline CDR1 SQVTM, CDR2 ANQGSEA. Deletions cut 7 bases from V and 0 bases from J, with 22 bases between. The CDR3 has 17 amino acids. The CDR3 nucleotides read TGCAGCGCCGCGTCCATAGGGTCTCCGATAGCCAAAAACATTCAGTACTTC. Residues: CSAASIGSPIAKNIQYF.

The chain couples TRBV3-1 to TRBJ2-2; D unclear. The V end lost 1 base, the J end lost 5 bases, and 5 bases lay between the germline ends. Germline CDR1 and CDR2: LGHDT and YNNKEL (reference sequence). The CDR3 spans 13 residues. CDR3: CASSQAETGELFF. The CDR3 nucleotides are TGTGCCAGCAGCCAAGCGGAAACCGGGGAGCTGTTTTTT.

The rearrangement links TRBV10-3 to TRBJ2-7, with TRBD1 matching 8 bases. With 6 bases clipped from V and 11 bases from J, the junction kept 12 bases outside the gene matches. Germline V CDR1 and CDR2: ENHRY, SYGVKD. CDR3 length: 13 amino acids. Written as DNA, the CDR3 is TGTGCCATCAGCGACAGGGGATCTTTTAGGGAGTACTTC. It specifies CAISDRGSFREYF.

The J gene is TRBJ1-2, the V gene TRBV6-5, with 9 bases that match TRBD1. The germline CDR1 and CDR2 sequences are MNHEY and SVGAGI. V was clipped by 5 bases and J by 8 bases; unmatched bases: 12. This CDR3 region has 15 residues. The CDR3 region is CASSHGPGTGRGYTF. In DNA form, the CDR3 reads TGTGCCAGCAGTCACGGACCCGGGACAGGGAGAGGCTACACCTTC.

CDR3: CASSATGTGQFF. CDR3 DNA: TGTGCCAGCAGTGCAACCGGGACGGGGCAGTTCTTC. J is TRBJ2-1 and V is TRBV28; possibly TRBD1 or TRBD2 for D (5 bases each). V was trimmed by 5 bases and J by 12 bases, leaving 14 bases between them. Germline V gene data show CDR1 as MDHEN and CDR2 as SYDVKM. The CDR3 consists of 12 residues.

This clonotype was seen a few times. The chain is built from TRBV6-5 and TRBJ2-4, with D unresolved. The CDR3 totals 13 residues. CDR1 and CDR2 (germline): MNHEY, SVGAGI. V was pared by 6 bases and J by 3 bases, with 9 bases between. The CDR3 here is CASRQDGKNIQYF. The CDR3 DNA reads TGTGCCAGCAGGCAAGACGGCAAAAACATTCAGTACTTC.

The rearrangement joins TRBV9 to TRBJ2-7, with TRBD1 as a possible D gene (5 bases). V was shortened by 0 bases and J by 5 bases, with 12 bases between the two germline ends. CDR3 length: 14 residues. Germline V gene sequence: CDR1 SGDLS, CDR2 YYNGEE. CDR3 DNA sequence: TGTGCCAGCAGCGTAGAGGGGCGGAACAACGAGCAGTACTTC. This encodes CASSVEGRNNEQYF.

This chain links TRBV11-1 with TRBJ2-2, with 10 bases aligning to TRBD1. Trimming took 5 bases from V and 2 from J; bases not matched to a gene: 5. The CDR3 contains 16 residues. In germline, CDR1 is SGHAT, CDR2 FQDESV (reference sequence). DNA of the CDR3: TGTGCCAGCAGCCTGGGGACAGGGGTTAACACCGGGGAGCTGTTTTTT. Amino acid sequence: CASSLGTGVNTGELFF.

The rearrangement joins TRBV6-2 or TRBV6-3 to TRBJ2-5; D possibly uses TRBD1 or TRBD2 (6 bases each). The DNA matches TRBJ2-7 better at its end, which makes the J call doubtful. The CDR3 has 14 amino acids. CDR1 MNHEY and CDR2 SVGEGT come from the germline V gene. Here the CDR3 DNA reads TGTGCCAGCAGTTTTTGGGGGGCGCGAGACGAGCAGTACTTC. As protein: CASSFWGARDEQYF.

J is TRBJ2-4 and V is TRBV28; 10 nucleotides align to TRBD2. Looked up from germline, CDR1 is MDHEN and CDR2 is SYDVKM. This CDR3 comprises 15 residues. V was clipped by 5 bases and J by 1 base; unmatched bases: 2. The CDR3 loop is CASSSGGAAKNIQYF. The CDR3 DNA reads TGTGCCAGCAGTAGCGGGGGGGCGGCCAAAAACATTCAGTACTTC.

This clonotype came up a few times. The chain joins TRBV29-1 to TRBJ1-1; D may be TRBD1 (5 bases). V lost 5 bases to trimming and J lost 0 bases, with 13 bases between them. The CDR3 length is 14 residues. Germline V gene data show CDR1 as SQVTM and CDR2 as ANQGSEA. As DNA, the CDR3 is TGCAGCGTTCTGACAGTGGTCGTGAACACTGAAGCTTTCTTT. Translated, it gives CSVLTVVVNTEAFF.

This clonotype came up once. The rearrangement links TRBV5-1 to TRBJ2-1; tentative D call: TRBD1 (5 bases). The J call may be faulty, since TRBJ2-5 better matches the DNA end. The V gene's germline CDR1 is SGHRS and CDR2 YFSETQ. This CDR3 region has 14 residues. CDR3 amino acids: CASSLDGASETQYF. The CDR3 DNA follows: TGCGCCAGCAGCTTGGATGGGGCGAGCGAGACCCAGTACTTC.

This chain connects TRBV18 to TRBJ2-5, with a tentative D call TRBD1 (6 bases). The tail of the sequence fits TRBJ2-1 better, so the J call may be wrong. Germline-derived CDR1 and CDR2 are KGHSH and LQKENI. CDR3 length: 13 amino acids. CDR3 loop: CASSRDTADEQFF. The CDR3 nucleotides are TGTGCCAGCTCACGGGACACCGCCGATGAGCAGTTCTTC.

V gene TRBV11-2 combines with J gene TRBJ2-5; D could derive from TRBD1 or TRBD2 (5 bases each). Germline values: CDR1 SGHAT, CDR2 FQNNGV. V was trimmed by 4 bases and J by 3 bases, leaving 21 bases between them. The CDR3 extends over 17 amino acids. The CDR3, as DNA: TGTGCCAGCAGCTCCTACCTTATTGGGACCCCAAAAGAGACCCAGTACTTC. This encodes CASSSYLIGTPKETQYF.

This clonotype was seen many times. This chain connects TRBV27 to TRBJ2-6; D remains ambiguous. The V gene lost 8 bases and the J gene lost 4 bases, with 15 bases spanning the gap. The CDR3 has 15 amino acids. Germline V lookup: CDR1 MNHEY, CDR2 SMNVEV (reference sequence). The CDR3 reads CASGYPFAGANVLTF. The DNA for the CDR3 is TGTGCCAGCGGTTACCCGTTCGCCGGGGCCAACGTCCTGACTTTC.

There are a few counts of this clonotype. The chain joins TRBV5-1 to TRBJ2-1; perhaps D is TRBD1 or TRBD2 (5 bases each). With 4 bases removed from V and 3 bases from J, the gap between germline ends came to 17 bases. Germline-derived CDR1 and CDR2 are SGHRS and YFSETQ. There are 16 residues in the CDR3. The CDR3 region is CASSRAGTAGYNEQFF. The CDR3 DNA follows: TGCGCCAGCAGCAGGGCCGGGACGGCGGGCTACAATGAGCAGTTCTTC. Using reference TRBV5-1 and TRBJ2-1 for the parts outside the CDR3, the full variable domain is KAGVTQTPRYLIKTRGQQVTLSCSPISGHRSVSWYQQTPGQGLQFLFEYFSETQRNKGNFPGRFSGRQFSNSRSEMNVSTLELGDSALYLCASSRAGTAGYNEQFFGPGTRLTVL.

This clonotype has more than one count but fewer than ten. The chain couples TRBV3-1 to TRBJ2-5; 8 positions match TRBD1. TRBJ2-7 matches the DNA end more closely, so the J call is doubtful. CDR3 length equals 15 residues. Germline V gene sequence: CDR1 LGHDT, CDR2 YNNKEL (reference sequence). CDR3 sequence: CASSPPGGLSYEQYF. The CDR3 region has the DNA TGTGCCAGCAGCCCCCCAGGGGGCCTCTCCTACGAGCAGTACTTC.

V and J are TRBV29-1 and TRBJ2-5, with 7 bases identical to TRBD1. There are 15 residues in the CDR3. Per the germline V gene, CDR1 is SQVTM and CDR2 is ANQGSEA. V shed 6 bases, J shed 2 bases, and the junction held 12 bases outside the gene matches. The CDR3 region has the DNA TGCAGCGTCCATAGCTCCGACAGGGTTCAAGAGACCCAGTACTTC. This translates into CSVHSSDRVQETQYF.

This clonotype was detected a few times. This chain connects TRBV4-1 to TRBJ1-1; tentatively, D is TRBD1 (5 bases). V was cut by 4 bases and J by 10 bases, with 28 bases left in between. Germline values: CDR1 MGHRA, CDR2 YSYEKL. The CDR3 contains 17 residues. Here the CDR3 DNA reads TGCGCCAGCAGCCCTATGTTACAGAGCCGTGGGACCACCTCAGCTTTCTTT. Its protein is CASSPMLQSRGTTSAFF.

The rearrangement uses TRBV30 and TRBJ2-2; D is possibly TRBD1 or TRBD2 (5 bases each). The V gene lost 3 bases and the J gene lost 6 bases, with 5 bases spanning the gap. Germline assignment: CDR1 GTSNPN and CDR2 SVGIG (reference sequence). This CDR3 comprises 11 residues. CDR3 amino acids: CAWRGAGELFF. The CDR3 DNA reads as TGTGCCTGGAGGGGGGCCGGGGAGCTGTTTTTT.

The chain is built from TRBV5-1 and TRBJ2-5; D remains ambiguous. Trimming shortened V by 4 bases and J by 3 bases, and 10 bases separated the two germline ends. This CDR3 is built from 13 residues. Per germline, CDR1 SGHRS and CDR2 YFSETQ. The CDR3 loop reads CASSTGIEETQYF. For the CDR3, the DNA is TGCGCCAGCAGCACCGGAATAGAAGAGACCCAGTACTTC.